What follows are 30 T cell receptor beta chains derived from one specimen sequenced in a study of T cell clones after liver transplantation. This table comes from immunoSEQ multiplex PCR, and its TCRdb copy is limited to in-frame clones, with some not included. This sample carries some 10,000 clones, 60% to 85% of them seen once, and the ten largest clones take roughly a quarter. The source material was CD4+ T cells from blood, sampled 30 to 34 months after liver transplant. The receptors come from a human patient who received a liver transplant. These T cells may partly come from the graft donor.

A remark on this clone: Other DNA sequences of this sample code for an identical CDR3. The V and J genes are TRBV11-2 and TRBJ1-1, with D maybe TRBD1 (5 bases). The CDR3 loop spans 14 amino acids. Looked up from germline, CDR1 is SGHAT and CDR2 is FQNNGV. Trimming shortened V by 1 base and J by 4 bases, and 10 bases separated the two germline ends. The CDR3 protein is CASSLVGRATEAFF. For the CDR3, the DNA is TGTGCCAGCAGCTTAGTGGGGCGGGCCACTGAAGCTTTCTTT.

This sequence joins TRBV28 and TRBJ2-2, with 9 bases matching TRBD1. Germline V gives CDR1 MDHEN, CDR2 SYDVKM. There are 15 residues in the CDR3. J was trimmed by 5 bases and V by 3 bases; bases with no gene match: 4. CDR3 in DNA: TGTGCCAGCAGTTTTACTGACAGGGGGACCGGGGAGCTGTTTTTT. Its translation is CASSFTDRGTGELFF.

This clone is medium-sized. The chain recombines TRBV5-1 with TRBJ2-3, with D possibly being TRBD1 (5 bases). V lost 0 bases and J 0 bases, leaving 5 bases between the germline ends. The germline gives CDR1 SGHRS, CDR2 YFSETQ. The CDR3 extends over 14 amino acids. The CDR3 sequence: CASSLGQSTDTQYF. In DNA form, the CDR3 reads TGCGCCAGCAGCTTGGGACAGAGCACAGATACGCAGTATTTT.

This sequence joins TRBV7-2 and TRBJ2-3, with a possible D match to TRBD1 (5 bases). Looked up from germline, CDR1 is SGHTA and CDR2 is FQGNSA. V was shortened by 5 bases and J by 2 bases, with 14 bases between the two germline ends. The CDR3 is 15 residues long. CDR3 residues: CASSLTGFYTDTQYF. DNA for the CDR3: TGTGCCAGCAGCCTTACAGGTTTTTACACAGATACGCAGTATTTT.

The genes are TRBV7-6 and TRBJ2-2, with 8 bases fitting TRBD1. Germline assignment: CDR1 SGHVS and CDR2 FNYEAQ. The trim removed 0 bases at V and 6 bases at J, leaving 9 bases unmatched. The CDR3 contains 17 residues. DNA for the CDR3: TGTGCCAGCAGCTTAGCTGGGACAGGTTGGTCAGCCGGGGAGCTGTTTTTT. It specifies CASSLAGTGWSAGELFF.

V gene TRBV6-5 combines with J gene TRBJ2-7, with 14 bases aligning to TRBD2. CDR3 length equals 15 residues. In germline, CDR1 is MNHEY, CDR2 SVGAGI. With V trimmed by 6 bases and J by 6 bases, 7 bases remained unmatched. CDR3 region: CASSRGLAGAAEQYF. DNA for the CDR3: TGTGCCAGCAGCCGGGGACTAGCGGGGGCTGCCGAGCAGTACTTC.

The chain links TRBV6-6 to TRBJ1-3; 7 bases align to TRBD1. The CDR3 consists of 14 residues. The germline V gene encodes CDR1 MNHNY and CDR2 SVGAGI (reference sequence). The junction had 6 bases not matched to a gene; V was cut back by 10 bases and J by 0 bases. The CDR3 protein is CATGQSSSGNTIYF. The CDR3 DNA follows: TGTGCCACGGGACAGTCCTCCTCTGGAAACACCATATATTTT.

The J gene is TRBJ2-5, the V gene TRBV28; unclear D gene. CDR3 length equals 13 residues. Germline CDR1 reads MDHEN; CDR2 reads SYDVKM. V was shortened by 2 bases and J by 5 bases, with 9 bases between the two germline ends. The CDR3 loop reads CASSLNGIETQYF. The CDR3 coding sequence is TGTGCCAGCAGTTTAAATGGAATTGAGACCCAGTACTTC.

Relative to its sample, this clone is medium-sized (0.01 to 0.1%). The V and J genes are TRBV28 and TRBJ1-1, with D perhaps TRBD1 (6 bases). Trimming left V 6 bases short and J 3 bases short, with 14 bases between. The CDR3 loop spans 14 amino acids. Germline values: CDR1 MDHEN, CDR2 SYDVKM. CDR3 sequence: CASSLFRTDTEAFF. The CDR3, as DNA: TGTGCCAGCAGCCTCTTTAGGACAGACACTGAAGCTTTCTTT.

V is TRBV5-5 and J is TRBJ2-1; D is unresolved. This CDR3 region has 14 residues. CDR1 SGHKS and CDR2 YYEKEE come from the germline V gene (reference sequence). The V end lost 0 bases, the J end lost 5 bases, and 9 bases lay between the germline ends. CDR3 coding DNA: TGTGCCAGCAGCTTGGGGCGAAGAAACAATGAGCAGTTCTTC. Residues: CASSLGRRNNEQFF.

This chain uses TRBV2 with TRBJ2-5; no reliable D call. This CDR3 spans 13 amino acids. CDR1 and CDR2 from the germline V gene are SNHLY and FYNNEI. The V end was cut by 2 bases, the J end by 5 bases, with 9 bases between. The CDR3 loop is CASSEHITETQYF. CDR3 in DNA: TGTGCCAGCAGTGAACATATTACGGAGACCCAGTACTTC.

In this sample, this clone turned up a few times. V gene TRBV19 combines with J gene TRBJ2-7; 11 positions match TRBD1. The junction had 5 bases not matched to a gene; V was cut back by 3 bases and J by 4 bases. The CDR3 has 15 residues. The germline gives CDR1 LNHDA, CDR2 SQIVND (reference sequence). The CDR3 region is CASSIGTGGLYEQYF. CDR3 bases: TGTGCCAGTAGTATTGGGACAGGGGGTTTGTACGAGCAGTACTTC. Variable domain in full (rest from reference TRBV19 and TRBJ2-7): DGGITQSPKYLFRKEGQNVTLSCEQNLNHDAMYWYRQDPGQGLRLIYYSQIVNDFQKGDIAEGYSVSREKKESFPLTVTSAQKNPTAFYLCASSIGTGGLYEQYFGPGTRLTVT.

This clone was counted a few times. The chain uses TRBV7-9 and TRBJ2-1; D might be TRBD2 (6 bases). The CDR3 is 15 amino acids. Germline CDR1 is SEHNR and CDR2 is FQNEAQ (reference sequence). V was clipped by 0 bases and J by 9 bases, with 15 bases between them. CDR3 protein: CASSLAGGGLSEQFF. The CDR3 bases are TGTGCCAGCAGCTTAGCGGGAGGAGGTCTTAGTGAGCAGTTCTTC.

The chain is built from TRBV4-2 and TRBJ1-2; tentative D call: TRBD1 (6 bases). Trimming shortened V by 0 bases and J by 5 bases, and 16 bases separated the two germline ends. The CDR3 is 16 residues long. Germline V lookup: CDR1 LGHNA, CDR2 YNFKEQ. The chain's CDR3 is CASSQDLGDIEYGYTF. CDR3 DNA sequence: TGTGCCAGCAGCCAAGATCTAGGGGACATCGAATATGGCTACACCTTC.

The chain carries TRBV14 and TRBJ2-7, with TRBD2 as a possible D gene (5 bases). This CDR3 spans 14 amino acids. The germline CDR1 and CDR2 sequences are SGHDN and FVKESK. The ends were cut back, 4 bases at V and 1 base at J, with 11 bases in the middle. This CDR3 reads CASSLGRRSYEQYF. The CDR3 nucleotides are TGTGCCAGCAGCCTTGGAAGGAGGTCCTACGAGCAGTACTTC.

The rearrangement joins TRBV14 to TRBJ2-2; D not certain. The ends were cut back, 0 bases at V and 4 bases at J, with 21 bases in the middle. The CDR3 totals 19 residues. CDR1 and CDR2 from the germline V gene are SGHDN and FVKESK. The CDR3 sequence is CASSQEGPENLATTGELFF. The CDR3 DNA reads as TGTGCCAGCAGCCAAGAAGGGCCAGAGAACCTGGCCACCACCGGGGAGCTGTTTTTT.

The rearrangement links TRBV5-5 to TRBJ2-7; weak D call: TRBD2 (6 bases). CDR1 is SGHKS, CDR2 YYEKEE, per germline (reference sequence). Trimming stripped 2 bases from V and 2 bases from J, with 11 bases between. The CDR3 totals 14 residues. CDR3 amino acids: CASSFGRGAYEQYF. The CDR3 DNA is TGTGCCAGCAGCTTTGGGCGGGGTGCCTACGAGCAGTACTTC.

This sequence joins TRBV7-2 and TRBJ2-1; tentatively, D is TRBD1 (5 bases). Looked up from germline, CDR1 is SGHTA and CDR2 is FQGNSA. The CDR3 sequence is 12 residues long. The ends were cut back, 3 bases at V and 6 bases at J, with 6 bases in the middle. In DNA, the CDR3 is TGTGCCAGCAGCTTGCAGGGCAATGAGCAGTTCTTC. It is translated as CASSLQGNEQFF.

The genes are TRBV11-3 and TRBJ2-1; maybe TRBD2 (5 bases). Germline values: CDR1 SGHNT, CDR2 YENEEA. This CDR3 region has 16 residues. V lost 5 bases, J lost 0 bases, and 14 bases lay in between. The CDR3 reads CASSVGLGSSYNEQFF. For the CDR3, the DNA is TGTGCCAGCAGCGTCGGACTGGGGAGCTCCTACAATGAGCAGTTCTTC.

This sequence joins TRBV7-2 and TRBJ2-3, with 14 bases aligning to TRBD2. The CDR3 has 18 residues. V lost 4 bases, J lost 2 bases, and 8 bases stayed unmatched. Looked up from germline, CDR1 is SGHTA and CDR2 is FQGNSA. The CDR3 loop is CASSSAPGLAGVTDTQYF. In nucleotides, the CDR3 is TGTGCCAGCAGCTCCGCCCCGGGACTAGCGGGGGTCACAGATACGCAGTATTTT. Supplemented by reference TRBV7-2 and TRBJ2-3, the full variable domain reads GAGVSQSPSNKVTEKGKDVELRCDPISGHTALYWYRQSLGQGLEFLIYFQGNSAPDKSGLPSDRFSAERTGGSVSTLTIQRTQQEDSAVYLCASSSAPGLAGVTDTQYFGPGTRLTVL.

V is TRBV5-4 and J is TRBJ1-6, with unresolved D. Germline V gives CDR1 SGHNT, CDR2 YYREEE (reference sequence). This CDR3 has 13 amino acids. Trimming removed 0 bases at V and 7 bases at J, with 5 bases between. The CDR3 nucleotides are TGTGCCAGCAGCTTGGGGGCGAATTCACCCCTCCACTTT. Residues: CASSLGANSPLHF.

This clone is judged medium-sized. The chain couples TRBV6-5 to TRBJ1-1; D possibly corresponds to TRBD1 (6 bases). The germline V gene has CDR1 MNHEY and CDR2 SVGAGI. This CDR3 is 13 amino acids long. V was pared by 2 bases and J by 6 bases, with 10 bases between. Here the CDR3 reads CASSYNEGAEAFF. The DNA of the CDR3 is TGTGCCAGCAGTTACAATGAGGGGGCTGAAGCTTTCTTT.

The CDR3 loop is CASSKSHWPVKETQYF. CDR3 nucleotide sequence: TGTGCCAGCAGCAAAAGTCACTGGCCCGTTAAAGAGACCCAGTACTTC. The rearrangement uses TRBV21-1 and TRBJ2-5. TRBV21-1 counts as a pseudogene. The CDR3 runs to 16 residues.

By proportion, this clone is medium-sized (0.01 to 0.1%). The rearrangement uses TRBV28 and TRBJ2-5; TRBD1 might be the D (6 bases). V was cut by 1 base and J by 2 bases, with 14 bases left in between. The V gene's germline CDR1 is MDHEN and CDR2 SYDVKM. This CDR3 has 16 residues. The CDR3 reads CASSLSLTGLQETQYF. CDR3 nucleotides: TGTGCCAGCAGTTTATCTTTGACAGGTCTACAAGAGACCCAGTACTTC. The full variable domain, its missing parts supplied by reference TRBV28 and TRBJ2-5, is DVKVTQSSRYLVKRTGEKVFLECVQDMDHENMFWYRQDPGLGLRLIYFSYDVKMKEKGDIPEGYSVSREKKERFSLILESASTNQTSMYLCASSLSLTGLQETQYFGPGTRLLVL.

The chain couples TRBV6-4 to TRBJ1-1; D might be TRBD1 (6 bases). CDR3 length: 18 residues. Germline V gene lookup returns CDR1 MRHNA and CDR2 SNTAGT. Trimming removed 5 bases at V and 1 base at J, with 23 bases between. The CDR3: CASSIQGSQGWGNTEAFF. CDR3 coding DNA: TGTGCCAGCAGTATCCAGGGTTCACAGGGATGGGGGAACACTGAAGCTTTCTTT.

The rearrangement joins TRBV28 to TRBJ2-5; D might be TRBD1 (6 bases). The DNA end favors TRBJ2-7, so the J call may be wrong. There are 13 residues in the CDR3. Germline V gene sequence: CDR1 MDHEN, CDR2 SYDVKM. CDR3 sequence reads: CASSLQGSYEQYF. Written as DNA, the CDR3 is TGTGCCAGCAGTTTGCAGGGGTCCTACGAGCAGTACTTC.

The chain combines TRBV13 with TRBJ2-1; 7 bases align to TRBD1. The CDR3 is 15 residues long. CDR1 is PRHDT, CDR2 FYEKMQ, per germline (reference sequence). The V segment lost 5 bases and the J segment 1 base; nucleotides outside the gene matches: 5. CDR3 sequence: CASSLTGESYNEQFF. The CDR3 nucleotides are TGTGCCAGCAGCCTTACAGGGGAATCCTACAATGAGCAGTTCTTC.

This clone was counted a few times. The V and J genes are TRBV6-6 and TRBJ1-2, with D hard to call. V was clipped by 0 bases and J by 8 bases, with 16 bases between them. Germline CDR1 reads MNHNY; CDR2 reads SVGAGI (reference sequence). CDR3 length: 15 residues. The CDR3, as DNA: TGTGCCAGCAGTTACTCGAACACCAGAAAAGAGGGCTACACCTTC. As protein: CASSYSNTRKEGYTF.

This clone was counted between two and nine times. The chain is built from TRBV6-4 and TRBJ2-2; D call uncertain. CDR1 is MRHNA and CDR2 is SNTAGT in the germline V gene. The CDR3 extends over 13 amino acids. V shed 3 bases and J shed 4 bases, with 6 bases lying between them. This CDR3 reads CASSDSSTGELFF. CDR3 DNA sequence: TGTGCCAGCAGTGATTCTAGCACCGGGGAGCTGTTTTTT.

The V gene is TRBV5-4, the J gene TRBJ2-1; 9 nucleotides line up with TRBD1. From germline, CDR1 is SGHNT and CDR2 YYREEE (reference sequence). CDR3 size: 13 residues. V was clipped by 4 bases and J by 9 bases; unmatched bases: 5. The CDR3 DNA follows: TGTGCCAGCAGCCGTACAGGGGGCATTGAGCAGTTCTTC. Encoded protein: CASSRTGGIEQFF.